A selection of T cell receptor beta chains follows, all from one sample in a study of technical replicates of blood from several donors. Profiled with immunoSEQ multiplex PCR; TCRdb holds only in-frame clones, not every one. The table has 40,000 to 60,000 clones, 92% seen once. The material sequenced was PBMCs. The receptors here all came from a human donor in good health. Some clones in this sample may be carry-over from other donors' samples. The CDR3 runs from the conserved cysteine through the conserved F or W. D genes are given only for firm matches. Clone size is shown for a subset of rows, as once, few, many or a class of expanded clone.

size	V	length	J	D	DNA	CDR3
.	TRBV25-1	11	TRBJ1-1	.	TGTGCCAGCAGTGACCCCCGGGAAGCTTTCTTT	CASSDPREAFF
.	TRBV6-5	12	TRBJ2-7	TRBD1	TGTGCCAGCCAAGACAGGGTCTACGAGCAGTACTTC	CASQDRVYEQYF
.	TRBV11-2	15	TRBJ1-1	TRBD1	TGTGCCAGCAGCGTATTGGGACAGGGGAACACTGAAGCTTTCTTT	CASSVLGQGNTEAFF
.	TRBV7-8	14	TRBJ1-5	.	TGTGCCAGCAGCTTAGGGGTAAGGGGTGAGCCCCAGCATTTT	CASSLGVRGEPQHF
once	TRBV5-4	14	TRBJ2-5	TRBD2	TGTGCCAGCAGCGGGGGGGGAGCCCAAGAGACCCAGTACTTC	CASSGGGAQETQYF
.	TRBV10-3	14	TRBJ2-5	.	TGTGCCATCAGCTCCTTACGGGAACAAGAGACCCAGTACTTC	CAISSLREQETQYF
.	TRBV30	13	TRBJ1-6	.	TGTGCCTGGACCCAGGGGTATAATTCACCCCTCCACTTT	CAWTQGYNSPLHF
.	TRBV25-1	16	TRBJ2-7	.	TGTGCCAGCAGTGAATATAACGGCGGGGCTAGCTTTAAGCAGTACTTC	CASSEYNGGASFKQYF
.	TRBV2	12	TRBJ2-1	.	TGTGCCAGCAGAGAGGACTACGCCCTATACTTCTTC	CASREDYALYFF
.	TRBV6-1	14	TRBJ2-5	.	TGTGCCAGCAGTGAGACGGAGTTCGGGGTGACCCAGTACTTC	CASSETEFGVTQYF
.	TRBV6-1	15	TRBJ1-5	TRBD1	TGTGCCAGCAGTTTGGGACAGGGCCGCAATCAGCCCCAGCATTTT	CASSLGQGRNQPQHF
.	TRBV5-1	13	TRBJ2-7	TRBD1	TGCGCCAGCAGCGGGGGGACAGGGGACGAGCAGTACTTC	CASSGGTGDEQYF
.	TRBV19	14	TRBJ1-5	.	TGTGCCAGTAGTATCAAGGGGGGGGATCAGCCCCAGCATTTT	CASSIKGGDQPQHF
.	TRBV7-3	16	TRBJ1-2	TRBD1	TGTGCCAGCAGCCCGAGGGGACAGGGAGTCGACTATGGCTACACCTTC	CASSPRGQGVDYGYTF
few	TRBV15	15	TRBJ2-4	TRBD2	TGTGCCACCAGCAGAGGTGGCGGGAGTGTTAACATTCAGTACTTC	CATSRGGGSVNIQYF
.	TRBV4-1	17	TRBJ2-7	TRBD2	TGCGCCAGCAGCCAAGATACCCTAGCGGGGAGCTCCTACGAGCAGTACTTC	CASSQDTLAGSSYEQYF
.	TRBV28	17	TRBJ2-7	TRBD2	TGTGCCAGCAGTATAATAGGACTAGCGGGGGGGGCTGGCGAGCAGTACTTC	CASSIIGLAGGAGEQYF
.	TRBV10-3	13	TRBJ1-2	TRBD1	TGTGCCATCAGTGAGAGGACAGGGGGTGGCTACACCTTC	CAISERTGGGYTF